This entry lists 24 T cell receptor beta chains sequenced from one sample in a study of CD8 T cells in Susac syndrome. With random hexamers, roughly 0.45 to 1 ug RNA was reverse transcribed. Each CDR3 protein gets one entry after TCRdb re-called the immunoSEQ multiplex PCR reads with MiXCR. The table includes fewer than 200,000 distinct CDR3 sequences, roughly 94% detected once. The material sequenced was CD4+ T cells from PBMCs. These receptors came from a human donor with Susac syndrome.

The J gene is TRBJ1-2, the V gene TRBV29-1; D not certain. The CDR3 runs 12 residues. V was clipped by 8 bases and J by 4 bases, with 14 bases between them. From germline, CDR1 is SQVTM and CDR2 ANQGSEA. The CDR3 region is CSSMTEVYGYTF. DNA for the CDR3: TGCAGCTCAATGACGGAGGTCTATGGCTACACCTTC. Variable domain in full (rest from reference TRBV29-1 and TRBJ1-2): SAVISQKPSRDICQRGTSLTIQCQVDSQVTMMFWYRQQPGQSLTLIATANQGSEATYESGFVIDKFPISRPNLTFSTLTVSNMSPEDSSIYLCSSMTEVYGYTFGSGTRLTVV.

V usage is TRBV3-1 and J usage is TRBJ1-1; 8 nucleotides line up with TRBD1. CDR1 and CDR2 (germline): LGHDT, YNNKEL (reference sequence). V lost 5 bases to trimming and J lost 10 bases; unmatched junction nucleotides: 6. There are 12 residues in the CDR3. Written as DNA, the CDR3 is TGTGCCAGCAGCGATGGACAGGGTCGAGCTTTCTTT. Its protein product is CASSDGQGRAFF.

This clonotype appeared once. The rearrangement links TRBV20-1 to TRBJ2-1, with D possibly matching TRBD1 (6 bases). The CDR3 runs 15 residues. V was clipped by 8 bases and J by 0 bases, with 17 bases between them. Germline CDR1 is DFQATT and CDR2 is SNEGSKA (reference sequence). The CDR3 is CSPRMGTSSYNEQFF. The CDR3, as DNA: TGCAGTCCCAGAATGGGGACAAGCTCCTACAATGAGCAGTTCTTC.

CDR3: CASSQELQGRVTDTQYF. For the CDR3, the DNA is TGTGCCAGCAGCCAAGAGTTGCAGGGGCGGGTCACAGATACGCAGTATTTT. The chain couples TRBV4-2 to TRBJ2-3, with a weak D call TRBD1 (6 bases). V lost 0 bases and J 2 bases, leaving 15 bases between the germline ends. CDR1 LGHNA and CDR2 YNFKEQ come from the germline V gene. There are 17 residues in the CDR3.

The J gene is TRBJ1-5, the V gene TRBV4-1; TRBD1 aligns across 9 bases. Germline CDR1 MGHRA, CDR2 YSYEKL. This CDR3 comprises 15 residues. Trimming cost V 3 bases and J 2 bases; bases outside gene matches: 2. CDR3 sequence reads: CASSHDRGGNQPQHF. For the CDR3, the DNA is TGCGCCAGCAGCCACGACAGGGGGGGCAATCAGCCCCAGCATTTT.

This clonotype was counted between two and nine times. The V gene is TRBV6-5, the J gene TRBJ1-2; unclear D gene. CDR3 length equals 13 residues. V lost 2 bases to trimming and J lost 1 base, with 5 bases between them. Germline-derived CDR1 and CDR2 are MNHEY and SVGAGI. The CDR3 DNA is TGTGCCAGCAGTTACAAGAATAACTATGGCTACACCTTC. Encoded protein: CASSYKNNYGYTF.

The V and J genes are TRBV30 and TRBJ1-6; D is perhaps TRBD1 (5 bases). Trimming took off 2 bases at V and 4 bases at J, with 12 bases between the two ends. There are 15 residues in the CDR3. The germline gives CDR1 GTSNPN, CDR2 SVGIG (reference sequence). The CDR3 nucleotides are TGTGCCTGGAGTCCTATCGAGGGGTATAATTCACCCCTCCACTTT. Amino acids: CAWSPIEGYNSPLHF.

This chain joins TRBV24-1 and TRBJ2-1, with D possibly matching TRBD2 (5 bases). The V gene's germline CDR1 is KGHDR and CDR2 SFDVKD. CDR3 size: 15 residues. V dropped 3 bases and J dropped 0 bases, with 8 bases sitting between them. CDR3 bases: TGTGCCACCAGTGATGCCGGAGGCTCCTACAATGAGCAGTTCTTC. Amino acid sequence: CATSDAGGSYNEQFF.

The V gene is TRBV7-9, the J gene TRBJ1-1; D is perhaps TRBD1 (6 bases). Germline assignment: CDR1 SEHNR and CDR2 FQNEAQ (reference sequence). The CDR3 length is 14 residues. V was trimmed by 5 bases and J by 5 bases, leaving 15 bases between them. The CDR3 DNA is TGTGCCAGCAGCCCTGGGGGCGGGGGAACTGAAGCTTTCTTT. Translation gives CASSPGGGGTEAFF. The full variable domain, its missing parts supplied by reference TRBV7-9 and TRBJ1-1, is DTGVSQNPRHKITKRGQNVTFRCDPISEHNRLYWYRQTLGQGPEFLTYFQNEAQLEKSRLLSDRFSAERPKGSFSTLEIQRTEQGDSAMYLCASSPGGGGTEAFFGQGTRLTVV.

The J gene is TRBJ1-6, the V gene TRBV10-3, with 9 bases identical to TRBD1. This CDR3 is built from 16 residues. The germline V gene encodes CDR1 ENHRY and CDR2 SYGVKD. The V segment lost 2 bases and the J segment 5 bases; nucleotides outside the gene matches: 4. The CDR3 DNA sequence: TGTGCCATCAGTGAGGGAACAGGGGGCAATAATTCACCCCTCCACTTT. Protein: CAISEGTGGNNSPLHF.

The chain couples TRBV20-1 to TRBJ2-1; 7 bases are shared with TRBD1. V shed 6 bases and J 3 bases; nucleotides not matched to a gene: 8. Per the germline V gene, CDR1 is DFQATT and CDR2 is SNEGSKA (reference sequence). This CDR3 has 14 residues. The CDR3 reads CSAQDRVGYNEQFF. The CDR3 DNA follows: TGCAGTGCACAAGACAGGGTAGGCTACAATGAGCAGTTCTTC.

The chain uses TRBV10-3 and TRBJ2-1, with TRBD2 identical over 13 bases. The germline CDR1 and CDR2 sequences are ENHRY and SYGVKD. This CDR3 is built from 17 residues. The ends lost 4 bases at V and 1 base at J; junction bases unmatched: 4. CDR3 residues: CAISGGLAGASYNEQFF. The CDR3 DNA reads as TGTGCCATCAGTGGAGGACTAGCGGGGGCTTCCTACAATGAGCAGTTCTTC.

This clonotype was seen more than once but under ten times. The CDR3, as DNA: TGCGCCAGCAGCCAAGGACAGGGGCTGGAGACCCAGTACTTC. It specifies CASSQGQGLETQYF. This chain connects TRBV4-1 to TRBJ2-5, with 8 bases identical to TRBD1. V lost 1 base and J lost 5; bases outside the gene matches: 3. The CDR3 extends over 14 amino acids. The germline gives CDR1 MGHRA, CDR2 YSYEKL.

The chain uses TRBV7-3 and TRBJ2-1; 7 bases match TRBD1. Germline CDR1 SGHTA, CDR2 FQGTGA. V was pared by 5 bases and J by 5 bases, with 3 bases of the junction left unmatched. This CDR3 spans 13 amino acids. CDR3 residues: CASSPTGNNEQFF. The CDR3, as DNA: TGTGCCAGCAGCCCGACAGGGAACAATGAGCAGTTCTTC.

The chain uses TRBV15 and TRBJ1-6; D is unclear. CDR3 length equals 13 residues. The V end lost 5 bases, the J end lost 7 bases, and 9 bases lay between the germline ends. The germline V gene has CDR1 LNHNV and CDR2 YYDKDF (reference sequence). CDR3 nucleotides: TGTGCCACCAGCGCACGGACCAATTCACCCCTCCACTTT. Amino acids: CATSARTNSPLHF.

This clonotype was recorded once. The chain has TRBV29-1 and TRBJ2-3; the D is unclear. V was cut by 7 bases and J by 0 bases, with 5 bases left in between. The germline V gene encodes CDR1 SQVTM and CDR2 ANQGSEA. The CDR3 is 11 amino acids. The CDR3 protein is CSADSTDTQYF. DNA of the CDR3: TGCAGCGCCGATAGCACAGATACGCAGTATTTT.

The chain couples TRBV24-1 to TRBJ2-7; the D gene is possibly TRBD1 (6 bases). The CDR3 covers 12 residues. Between the trimmed V and J ends, which lost 7 bases and 1 base, there was a span of 7 bases. CDR1 is KGHDR, CDR2 SFDVKD, per germline. The CDR3: CATSGQSYEQYF. DNA of the CDR3: TGTGCCACCAGCGGACAGTCCTACGAGCAGTACTTC.

This chain uses TRBV20-1 with TRBJ2-3; a possible D gene is TRBD2 (7 bases). The CDR3 runs to 14 residues. CDR1 DFQATT and CDR2 SNEGSKA come from the germline V gene (reference sequence). Trimming removed 2 bases at V and 2 bases at J, with 11 bases between. CDR3 DNA: TGCAGTGCTAGAAACGGGGGGCCCACAGATACGCAGTATTTT. Protein: CSARNGGPTDTQYF.

The chain employs TRBV20-1 and TRBJ1-1; D remains ambiguous. Germline values: CDR1 DFQATT, CDR2 SNEGSKA (reference sequence). CDR3 length: 13 residues. V lost 3 bases, J lost 0 bases, and 8 bases lay in between. The CDR3 DNA reads TGCAGTGCTAGGGACCCTGTGAACACTGAAGCTTTCTTT. Its protein product is CSARDPVNTEAFF.

The chain couples TRBV6-5 to TRBJ2-7, with 7 nucleotides matching TRBD1. The CDR3 sequence is 15 residues long. Germline trimming cut 0 bases from V and 0 bases from J; bases unmatched to any gene: 2. Germline CDR1 MNHEY, CDR2 SVGAGI. CDR3 sequence (DNA): TGTGCCAGCAGTTACTCGAGACAGGGCTCCTACGAGCAGTACTTC. Translated, it gives CASSYSRQGSYEQYF.

J is TRBJ1-2 and V is TRBV3-1; 9 bases are shared with TRBD1. V was clipped by 4 bases and J by 6 bases; unmatched bases: 9. Germline loops: CDR1 LGHDT, CDR2 YNNKEL (reference sequence). This CDR3 spans 15 amino acids. The CDR3 bases are TGTGCCAGCAGCCGATACGTGGGACAGGGAGATGGCTACACCTTC. The encoded protein is CASSRYVGQGDGYTF.

This sequence joins TRBV3-1 and TRBJ2-7, with a weak D call TRBD1 (5 bases). CDR1 is LGHDT and CDR2 is YNNKEL in the germline V gene (reference sequence). CDR3 size: 14 residues. Trimming cost V 6 bases and J 3 bases, with 15 bases left between them. The CDR3 loop is CASSREGQVYEQYF. CDR3 nucleotides: TGTGCCAGCAGTCGCGAAGGACAAGTCTACGAGCAGTACTTC.

The J gene is TRBJ1-2, the V gene TRBV15; no firm D call. Trimming removed 5 bases from V and 4 bases from J, with 17 bases in between. The CDR3 totals 15 residues. Germline V gene sequence: CDR1 LNHNV, CDR2 YYDKDF (reference sequence). The DNA for the CDR3 is TGTGCCACCAGCGAGAACCCGACCGGTTCCTATGGCTACACCTTC. This encodes CATSENPTGSYGYTF.

This clonotype was counted a single time. This sequence joins TRBV6-2 or TRBV6-3 and TRBJ2-1; 7 bases are a match to TRBD2. Germline CDR1 reads MNHEY; CDR2 reads SVGEGT. Trimming took 4 bases from V and 1 from J; bases not matched to a gene: 7. The CDR3 spans 16 residues. The CDR3 sequence is CASSFRERGSYNEQFF. DNA for the CDR3: TGTGCCAGCAGTTTCCGCGAGCGGGGTTCCTACAATGAGCAGTTCTTC.